This T cell receptor (beta chain) was sequenced for a study of shared clonotypes between healthy human individuals. The method was immunoSEQ multiplex PCR; TCRdb's version includes in-frame clones alone and lacks a portion of them. The table has about 360,000 clones, around four fifths seen once; the top ten hold around 9.3%. V was pared by 0 bases and J by 2 bases, with 1 base between. This CDR3 region has 12 residues. Per germline, CDR1 SGHVS and CDR2 FQNEAQ. About this clone itself: As yet, its antigen is unknown. Other nucleotide sequences in the sample specify the same CDR3.

Findings of the study overall: Measured sharing among donors was expected to vary with sequencing depth.

This receptor was taken from a man aged 25 to 40 in good health. Sequenced input: memory CD4+ T cells sorted from blood. Subset denoted: CD45RA-negative fraction. This chain joins TRBV7-8 and TRBJ2-5, with D hard to call. The CDR3 is CASSLAQETQYF. The CDR3 DNA is TGTGCCAGCAGCTTAGCGCAAGAGACCCAGTACTTC.